One T cell receptor (beta chain) is described in this entry. Its specificity is not known. Method: immunoSEQ multiplex PCR; TCRdb's copy keeps in-frame clones and lacks some. The sample holds over 90,000 clones, roughly 91% seen once. This record comes from a study of T cell responses to AZD1222 COVID-19 vaccine. At the level of the study: Pooled samples include second doses given at about 4 or 12 weeks.

Findings and limits, study-wide: Possibly, clonal diversity was underestimated; donors were largely white British and included more females. CD4 TCRs associated with vaccination spanned spike, dominating at 160-218 and 743-854. Repertoire sampling happened only post peak T cell response.

The receptor was isolated from an adult in good health. Sequenced here: peripheral blood, sampled on day 0 of AZD1222 vaccination.

CDR3 protein: CASSVRGQFNEKLFF. The CDR3 nucleotides read TGTGCCAGCAGCGTAAGGGGACAGTTTAATGAAAAACTGTTTTTT. The V and J genes are TRBV9 and TRBJ1-4; 7 bases fit TRBD1. After removal of 1 base from V and 4 bases from J, the junction contained 4 bases not matched to a gene. The CDR3 covers 15 residues. Germline-derived CDR1 and CDR2 are SGDLS and YYNGEE.